Presented here are 20 T cell receptor beta chains from one specimen sequenced in a study of T cell responses to AZD1222 COVID-19 vaccine. Method: immunoSEQ multiplex PCR; TCRdb's copy keeps in-frame clones and lacks some. The sample contains 110,000 to 150,000 clones, approximately 93% of which appear only once. Sample: peripheral blood, taken on day 0 of AZD1222 vaccination. The receptors shown here come from an adult in good health.

The chain links TRBV27 to TRBJ2-5; D is uncertain. Trimming left V 5 bases short and J 5 bases short, with 9 bases between. The CDR3 contains 12 residues. CDR1 is MNHEY and CDR2 is SMNVEV in the germline V gene (reference sequence). The DNA for the CDR3 is TGTGCCAGCAGTATGGATTGGGAGACCCAGTACTTC. This codes for CASSMDWETQYF.

V usage is TRBV2 and J usage is TRBJ1-5, with 8 bases aligning to TRBD1. Germline V CDR1 and CDR2: SNHLY, FYNNEI. This CDR3 region has 15 residues. V was pared by 4 bases and J by 6 bases, with 8 bases of the junction left unmatched. CDR3 amino acids: CASSVRTGSSQPQHF. CDR3 in DNA: TGTGCCAGCAGTGTTCGGACAGGGTCGTCTCAGCCCCAGCATTTT.

The rearrangement uses TRBV6-6 and TRBJ2-7, with 8 bases identical to TRBD1. The CDR3 sequence is 15 residues long. Germline V CDR1 and CDR2: MNHNY, SVGAGI (reference sequence). Trimming at V came to 4 bases and at J to 6 bases, leaving 11 bases not matched to a gene. DNA for the CDR3: TGTGCCAGCAGTTCCCAGGGACAGGCCGCGGGCGAGCAGTACTTC. Encoded protein: CASSSQGQAAGEQYF.

V usage is TRBV9 and J usage is TRBJ2-5; D possibly corresponds to TRBD2 (6 bases). Germline CDR1 and CDR2: SGDLS and YYNGEE. The CDR3 spans 16 residues. V was cut by 3 bases and J by 7 bases, with 22 bases left in between. CDR3 in amino acids: CASSAFSGGMGGTQYF. The CDR3 region has the DNA TGTGCCAGCAGCGCGTTCTCAGGAGGGATGGGAGGGACCCAGTACTTC.

The rearrangement uses TRBV1 and TRBJ2-7. TRBV1 is recorded as a pseudogene. This CDR3 has 11 residues. CDR3 sequence: CTSTNHYEQYF. The DNA for the CDR3 is TGCACCAGCACGAACCACTACGAGCAGTACTTC.

This sequence joins TRBV3-1 (or the pseudogene TRBV3-2) and TRBJ2-7; D unresolved. Trimming left V 8 bases short and J 4 bases short, with 18 bases between. Germline CDR1 LGHDT, CDR2 YNNKEL (reference sequence). This CDR3 comprises 14 residues. The CDR3 sequence: CASRLWGNRYEQYF. The CDR3 coding sequence is TGTGCCAGCCGTCTCTGGGGAAACCGATACGAGCAGTACTTC.

The J gene is TRBJ2-7, the V gene TRBV29-1; D not resolved. Germline V lookup: CDR1 SQVTM, CDR2 ANQGSEA. This CDR3 has 12 amino acids. V lost 7 bases, J lost 0 bases, and 10 bases lay in between. DNA of the CDR3: TGCAGCGCCGCAGGCAGCTCCTACGAGCAGTACTTC. Amino acids: CSAAGSSYEQYF.

V usage is TRBV2 and J usage is TRBJ1-2; no reliable D call. The germline CDR1 and CDR2 sequences are SNHLY and FYNNEI. There are 15 residues in the CDR3. Deletions cut 3 bases from V and 0 bases from J, with 11 bases between. In DNA form, the CDR3 reads TGTGCCAGCAGTGACTGGCAGTTAGCTAACTATGGCTACACCTTC. Translation: CASSDWQLANYGYTF.

The chain has TRBV24-1 and TRBJ2-1; 7 bases fit TRBD2. The CDR3 has 15 amino acids. V shed 5 bases and J 2 bases; nucleotides not matched to a gene: 5. Per germline, CDR1 KGHDR and CDR2 SFDVKD. The CDR3 loop is CATSAGRDTYNEQFF. CDR3 DNA sequence: TGTGCCACCAGTGCGGGGAGGGATACCTACAATGAGCAGTTCTTC.

The gene calls are TRBV19 and TRBJ1-1; a weak D match, TRBD1 (6 bases). The germline CDR1 and CDR2 sequences are LNHDA and SQIVND (reference sequence). The V end lost 4 bases, the J end lost 8 bases, and 17 bases lay between the germline ends. The CDR3 runs to 14 residues. The DNA of the CDR3 is TGTGCCAGTAGTACCGGCAGGGGCTGGGCGGAAGCTTTCTTT. Protein product: CASSTGRGWAEAFF.

The CDR3 loop reads CASRFRLVF. In DNA form, the CDR3 reads TGTGCAAGTCGCTTCCGACTCGTCTTC. This chain links TRBV12-2 with TRBJ2-1; the table names TRBD2, a call not compared with the DNA. TRBV12-2 is described as a pseudogene. The CDR3 sequence is 9 residues long.

The rearrangement joins TRBV29-1 to TRBJ1-4, with no clear D. Germline V gene data show CDR1 as SQVTM and CDR2 as ANQGSEA. V lost 2 bases and J lost 4, with 11 bases in between. This CDR3 spans 14 amino acids. CDR3 in amino acids: CSVESGSLNEKLFF. DNA of the CDR3: TGCAGCGTTGAATCTGGTTCCCTTAATGAAAAACTGTTTTTT.

The chain is built from TRBV3-1 (or the pseudogene TRBV3-2) and TRBJ1-1; 11 bases match TRBD1. The CDR3 consists of 14 residues. Germline assignment: CDR1 LGHDT and CDR2 YNNKEL (reference sequence). V shed 3 bases and J 4 bases; nucleotides not matched to a gene: 1. This CDR3 is CASSQGQGGTEAFF. CDR3 bases: TGTGCCAGCAGCCAGGGACAGGGGGGCACTGAAGCTTTCTTT.

This rearrangement joins TRBV19 to TRBJ2-7, with a possible D match to TRBD2 (5 bases). V lost 4 bases and J 2 bases, leaving 12 bases between the germline ends. Germline V gene lookup returns CDR1 LNHDA and CDR2 SQIVND (reference sequence). The CDR3 is 14 residues long. CDR3 region: CASSRGRHPYEQYF. The CDR3 DNA is TGTGCCAGTAGTAGAGGGCGACACCCCTACGAGCAGTACTTC. The full variable domain, completed using reference TRBV19 and TRBJ2-7, is DGGITQSPKYLFRKEGQNVTLSCEQNLNHDAMYWYRQDPGQGLRLIYYSQIVNDFQKGDIAEGYSVSREKKESFPLTVTSAQKNPTAFYLCASSRGRHPYEQYFGPGTRLTVT.

The chain has TRBV5-1 and TRBJ1-1; D possibly corresponds to TRBD1 (5 bases). CDR1 SGHRS and CDR2 YFSETQ come from the germline V gene. The CDR3 has 14 residues. Trimming pared 1 base from V and 4 bases from J, leaving 11 bases between. CDR3: CASSLHGDGTEAFF. CDR3 nucleotide sequence: TGCGCCAGCAGCTTGCATGGGGACGGCACTGAAGCTTTCTTT. The variable domain in full, completed from reference TRBV5-1 and TRBJ1-1, reads KAGVTQTPRYLIKTRGQQVTLSCSPISGHRSVSWYQQTPGQGLQFLFEYFSETQRNKGNFPGRFSGRQFSNSRSEMNVSTLELGDSALYLCASSLHGDGTEAFFGQGTRLTVV.

This clone was recorded once. The J gene is TRBJ1-6, the V gene TRBV30, with 11 nucleotides matching TRBD1. CDR3 size: 13 residues. The germline V gene encodes CDR1 GTSNPN and CDR2 SVGIG (reference sequence). V lost 4 bases to trimming and J lost 10 bases; unmatched junction nucleotides: 3. The CDR3 region is CAWTRTGGSPLHF. The CDR3, as DNA: TGTGCCTGGACTAGGACAGGGGGCTCACCCCTCCACTTT. Supplemented by reference TRBV30 and TRBJ1-6, the full variable domain reads SQTIHQWPATLVQPVGSPLSLECTVEGTSNPNLYWYRQAAGRGLQLLFYSVGIGQISSEVPQNLSASRPQDRQFILSSKKLLLSDSGFYLCAWTRTGGSPLHFGNGTRLTVT.

The gene calls are TRBV15 and TRBJ1-2; tentative D call: TRBD1 (5 bases). V was cut by 1 base and J by 3 bases, with 12 bases left in between. Germline V gene data show CDR1 as LNHNV and CDR2 as YYDKDF (reference sequence). The CDR3 is 15 amino acids. The CDR3 bases are TGTGCCACCAGCAGAGCTGGAGGGGTTGACTATGGCTACACCTTC. It codes for CATSRAGGVDYGYTF. The complete variable domain, with remaining parts taken from reference TRBV15 and TRBJ1-2, reads DAMVIQNPRYQVTQFGKPVTLSCSQTLNHNVMYWYQQKSSQAPKLLFHYYDKDFNNEADTPDNFQSRRPNTSFCFLDIRSPGLGDTAMYLCATSRAGGVDYGYTFGSGTRLTVV.

The chain combines TRBV10-1 with TRBJ1-2, with D uncertain. V gave up 4 bases and J gave up 7 bases, with 13 bases separating them. Germline loops: CDR1 WNHNN, CDR2 SYGVQD (reference sequence). The CDR3 runs 13 residues. The CDR3, as DNA: TGCGCCAGCAGTGCTCTGAGGGTTGGTGGCTACACCTTC. It specifies CASSALRVGGYTF.

This clone is a singleton in its sample. The V and J genes are TRBV6-6 and TRBJ2-1; 13 bases are a match to TRBD2. This CDR3 is 14 amino acids long. Trimming cost V 2 bases and J 10 bases; bases outside gene matches: 2. Per the germline V gene, CDR1 is MNHNY and CDR2 is SVGAGI (reference sequence). The CDR3 bases are TGTGCCAGCAGTTACGGACTAGCGGGAGTAGAGCAGTTCTTC. It is translated as CASSYGLAGVEQFF.

The DNA for the CDR3 is TGTGCCAGCAGTACCCCCCGCCAGGGAGAAGGAAACACCATATATTTT. The encoded protein is CASSTPRQGEGNTIYF. This sequence joins TRBV28 and TRBJ1-3, with a tentative D call TRBD1 (5 bases). Germline loops: CDR1 MDHEN, CDR2 SYDVKM. There are 16 residues in the CDR3. Trimming cost V 5 bases and J 4 bases, with 18 bases left between them.